The 12 T cell receptor beta chains listed next were all sequenced from one sample in a study of PD-1 blockade in classical Hodgkin lymphoma. Regarding time point: newly diagnosed, previously untreated cHL patient sample. The method was immunoSEQ multiplex PCR; TCRdb's version includes in-frame clones alone and lacks a portion of them. The data hold tens of thousands of clones, with 80% to 95% observed a single time. The sequenced sample consisted of peripheral blood mononuclear cells (PBMCs). These receptors were obtained from a human donor with classical Hodgkin lymphoma.

This clone has only one observation. This chain joins TRBV6-1 and TRBJ2-7; TRBD1 agrees at 9 bases. V lost 3 bases to trimming and J lost 0 bases; unmatched junction nucleotides: 0. The CDR3 covers 14 residues. The germline gives CDR1 MNHNS, CDR2 SASEGT. CDR3 in DNA: TGTGCCAGCAGTGAGACAGGGGGCTCCTACGAGCAGTACTTC. This gives the protein CASSETGGSYEQYF.

The table lists this clone with a few counts. The chain is built from TRBV6-6 and TRBJ1-1, with D unresolved. The CDR3 is 12 amino acids. Trimming took off 7 bases at V and 6 bases at J, with 12 bases between the two ends. In germline, CDR1 is MNHNY, CDR2 SVGAGI (reference sequence). The CDR3 loop reads CASTPEAPEAFF. CDR3 DNA: TGTGCCAGCACCCCGGAGGCCCCTGAAGCTTTCTTT.

This clone was seen a single time. The rearrangement links TRBV5-4 to TRBJ1-1; D perhaps matches TRBD1 (6 bases). Trimming pared 2 bases from V and 6 bases from J, leaving 14 bases between. CDR3 length: 14 amino acids. Per germline, CDR1 SGHNT and CDR2 YYREEE (reference sequence). The CDR3, as DNA: TGTGCCAGCAGCTTCAGGGGCCGGGATGCTGAAGCTTTCTTT. It translates to CASSFRGRDAEAFF. Based on the CDR3 plus reference TRBV5-4 and TRBJ1-1, the full variable domain is ETGVTQSPTHLIKTRGQQVTLRCSSQSGHNTVSWYQQALGQGPQFIFQYYREEENGRGNFPPRFSGLQFPNYSSELNVNALELDDSALYLCASSFRGRDAEAFFGQGTRLTVV.

The chain carries TRBV7-8 and TRBJ1-5; no firm D call. Germline V gene lookup returns CDR1 SGHVS and CDR2 FQNEAQ. V was trimmed by 5 bases and J by 5 bases, leaving 13 bases between them. This CDR3 has 14 residues. CDR3 sequence reads: CASSPGRLHQPQHF. Written as DNA, the CDR3 is TGTGCCAGCAGCCCCGGACGGCTCCATCAGCCCCAGCATTTT.

The genes are TRBV7-2 and TRBJ2-5; TRBD2 might be the D (6 bases). This CDR3 region has 14 residues. Per the germline V gene, CDR1 is SGHTA and CDR2 is FQGNSA. V lost 0 bases and J lost 4, with 9 bases in between. DNA of the CDR3: TGTGCCAGCAGCTTAGCCCCGGGACTAGAGACCCAGTACTTC. Translated, it gives CASSLAPGLETQYF.

The chain has TRBV11-2 and TRBJ2-5; D is undetermined. This CDR3 contains 11 residues. The germline CDR1 and CDR2 sequences are SGHAT and FQNNGV. With 2 bases removed from V and 5 bases from J, the gap between germline ends came to 3 bases. The CDR3 region is CASSLRETQYF. The CDR3 bases are TGTGCCAGCAGCTTAAGGGAGACCCAGTACTTC.

The chain carries TRBV6-6 and TRBJ2-4; TRBD2 is a possible D gene (7 bases). V gave up 5 bases and J gave up 5 bases, with 13 bases separating them. The CDR3 runs to 14 residues. Germline V gives CDR1 MNHNY, CDR2 SVGAGI (reference sequence). CDR3 sequence: CASSQRGGQNIQYF. The CDR3 nucleotides are TGTGCCAGCAGTCAGAGGGGGGGCCAAAACATTCAGTACTTC.

The V and J genes are TRBV6-5 and TRBJ2-7; D might be TRBD2 (5 bases). The CDR3 spans 11 residues. Germline-derived CDR1 and CDR2 are MNHEY and SVGAGI. The ends were cut back, 6 bases at V and 6 bases at J, with 9 bases in the middle. The CDR3 spells CASRSGGEQYF. CDR3 nucleotide sequence: TGTGCCAGCAGGAGCGGCGGCGAGCAGTACTTC.

The rearrangement uses TRBV7-2 and TRBJ2-7, with 9 nucleotides matching TRBD2. J was trimmed by 3 bases and V by 5 bases; bases with no gene match: 5. The germline V gene encodes CDR1 SGHTA and CDR2 FQGNSA. The length of the CDR3 is 14 residues. The chain's CDR3 is CASSPSSGNYEQYF. CDR3 sequence (DNA): TGTGCCAGCAGCCCATCTAGCGGGAACTACGAGCAGTACTTC.

This rearrangement joins TRBV5-1 to TRBJ2-7, with D uncertain. The CDR3 covers 13 residues. The V end lost 0 bases, the J end lost 6 bases, and 10 bases lay between the germline ends. CDR1 is SGHRS, CDR2 YFSETQ, per germline. The CDR3 coding sequence is TGCGCCAGCAGCTTGGTCCAGGATTTCGAGCAGTACTTC. As protein: CASSLVQDFEQYF.

The chain has TRBV6-1 and TRBJ2-7; D remains unclear. The CDR3 is made up of 14 amino acids. The germline V gene has CDR1 MNHNS and CDR2 SASEGT. The ends were cut back, 1 base at V and 1 base at J, with 8 bases in the middle. The CDR3 sequence: CASSEVWWSYEQYF. For the CDR3, the DNA is TGTGCCAGCAGTGAAGTCTGGTGGTCCTACGAGCAGTACTTC.

The chain combines TRBV7-8 with TRBJ1-3; TRBD1 aligns across 7 bases. J lost 1 base, V lost 5 bases, and 8 bases had no gene match. CDR1 SGHVS and CDR2 FQNEAQ come from the germline V gene. This CDR3 is 16 amino acids long. CDR3 nucleotide sequence: TGTGCCAGCAGCCTGTTACAGGGGTCTTCTGGAAACACCATATATTTT. Translating it yields CASSLLQGSSGNTIYF.